These 6 T cell receptor beta chains were sequenced from one sample in a study of cytomegalovirus exposure and HLA in healthy donors. The primer mix had 60 Vbeta and 13 Jbeta primers. This table comes from immunoSEQ multiplex PCR, and its TCRdb copy is limited to in-frame clones, with some not included. Altogether some 130,000 clones are present, about 80% being singletons, with the ten largest covering around 2.2%. Sequences were obtained from PBMCs. These TCRs come from a man aged 25-45 years in good health and CMV-seronegative.

The CDR3 DNA reads TGCGCCAGCAAACAGCCGGACAGAGGGACCCAGTACTTC. Amino acids: CASKQPDRGTQYF. This chain uses TRBV5-1 with TRBJ2-5, with D possibly matching TRBD1 (6 bases). Germline V gives CDR1 SGHRS, CDR2 YFSETQ. V shed 6 bases and J shed 7 bases, with 16 bases lying between them. The CDR3 extends over 13 amino acids.

This clone was seen a few times. The chain links TRBV6-6 to TRBJ1-2; tentatively, D is TRBD1 (5 bases). The CDR3 totals 14 residues. V dropped 5 bases and J dropped 5 bases, with 15 bases sitting between them. Germline V gene data show CDR1 as MNHNY and CDR2 as SVGAGI (reference sequence). The CDR3 region has the DNA TGTGCCAGCAGTGCTTCACTGACAGCTTATGGCTACACCTTC. It translates to CASSASLTAYGYTF.

CDR3 residues: CASSLGTSGTQLSDTQYF. The CDR3 bases are TGTGCCAGCAGCCTAGGGACTAGCGGGACTCAACTCTCGGATACGCAGTATTTT. The rearrangement uses TRBV14 and TRBJ2-3; 13 bases fit TRBD2. V shed 4 bases and J 6 bases; nucleotides not matched to a gene: 13. The CDR3 extends over 18 amino acids. The V gene's germline CDR1 is SGHDN and CDR2 FVKESK.

The rearrangement uses TRBV27 and TRBJ2-6; 10 bases align to TRBD1. The length of the CDR3 is 17 residues. With V trimmed by 4 bases and J by 3 bases, 6 bases remained unmatched. The germline gives CDR1 MNHEY, CDR2 SMNVEV (reference sequence). In DNA, the CDR3 is TGTGCCAGCAGTTACGGGACAGGGGTTGTTGGGGCCAACGTCCTGACTTTC. Translated, it gives CASSYGTGVVGANVLTF.

The CDR3 nucleotides are TGTGCCAGCAGCCAAGCCCCCGTCAGGTATAATGGCTACACCTTC. It codes for CASSQAPVRYNGYTF. The chain joins TRBV14 to TRBJ1-2; no clear D gene. The CDR3 has 15 residues. V lost 1 base to trimming and J lost 6 bases, with 15 bases between them. CDR1 and CDR2 from the germline V gene are SGHDN and FVKESK.

This chain connects TRBV10-1 to TRBJ2-1, with a tentative D call TRBD1 (6 bases). The V and J ends lost 5 bases and 7 bases respectively, with 21 bases between them. Germline V CDR1 and CDR2: WNHNN, SYGVQD (reference sequence). This CDR3 is 16 amino acids long. Here the CDR3 reads CASSSIPSQGQNEQFF. CDR3 in DNA: TGCGCCAGCAGTAGTATACCGAGTCAGGGGCAGAATGAGCAGTTCTTC.